This section outlines one TCR beta chain sequence together with its context. The clone's antigen remains unknown. No much larger clone exists at a distance of one base, and base qualities are not known. The immunoSEQ Assay, a bias-controlled multiplex PCR, was used to amplify TCRbeta CDR3 regions from genomic DNA. The paper's data handling went like this. The number of nucleated cells in each sample was estimated by amplification of reference gene primers within the assay. Sequence reads were collapsed and filtered to measure the absolute abundance of every unique TCRbeta CDR3 rearrangement. For each sample, productive Simpson clonality was calculated by taking the square root of Simpson's diversity index across productive rearrangements. This is the immuneACCESS table as TCRdb keeps it, with only in-frame sequences that have V and J called. A part of the clones is gone; compared with another copy, unresolved V genes explain less than half, and the rest is unexplained. The DNA was the basis for D and trimming; V, J and clone size are from that table. The sample profile shows about 200,000 clones; over 70% of them were found once. The leading ten clones occupy 27% of the sample.

These data belong to a study of blood T cell repertoires in COVID-19 (dated by TCRdb to between 2020 and 2021). Regarding the study in general: Samples from collaborators originated in the United States, Italy and Spain and spanned both the acute and convalescent phases of COVID-19. The prospective study material was composed of cDNA or gDNA derived from T cells, B-cell-depleted T cells, or PBMCs. Deeply sampled blood TCRbeta repertoires from subjects exposed to, actively infected with, or recovered from COVID-19 were included in the dataset. The repertoires were made available in a free public database intended to serve as a resource for research on the immune response to SARS-CoV-2. The samples were drawn from two sources: the first 160 participants of the ongoing ImmuneRACE study, and over 1,000 subjects contributed by 6 global collaborators. Sample metadata almost always included a de-identified subject ID, COVID-19 status, age in years and sex. HLA class I and class II types, where available, came from metadata supplied by the sample provider rather than from assay-based typing. Study-wide conclusions, independent of this receptor: The amount of clinical and demographic metadata varied by source and participant and was provided uncurated.

The collaborating institutions used their own protocols to collect whole blood in K2EDTA tubes. Collaborator samples were shipped for TCRbeta analysis as frozen whole blood, isolated PBMCs, or DNA extracted from either sample type. From cysteine to phenylalanine, the CDR3 is 17 amino acids long. Only the CDR3 region is kept as DNA, spanning 51 bases read in frame from base 1. CDR1 and CDR2 (MNHNY, SVGAGI) derive from the germline V gene (reference sequence). Trimming at the junction amounts to 5 bases on V and 0 bases on J, and the germline ends lie 18 bases apart. The chain uses TRBV6-6 and TRBJ2-3; the best D guess is TRBD1, with 6 bases matching. The sequence was collected from a man in his forties with acute or convalescent COVID-19. What was sequenced was peripheral blood. DNA sequence: TGTGCCAGCAGTCGTCGACAGGCTGATACGAGCACAGATACGCAGTATTTT. Its protein reads: CASSRRQADTSTDTQYF.